These 14 T cell receptor beta chains came from one sample sequenced in a study of T cell responses to AZD1222 COVID-19 vaccine. Only in-frame clones appear in the TCRdb table, and some are missing; sequencing was by immunoSEQ multiplex PCR. The table records 95,000 to 120,000 clones, about 92% of them present only once. This specimen was peripheral blood, taken on day 0 of MenACWY control vaccination. The receptors here all came from an adult in good health.

This clone was seen just once. At one end the junction does not follow the germline gene, possibly because of a read error. The chain employs TRBV20-1 and TRBJ2-7; no definite D call. Germline CDR1 DFQATT, CDR2 SNEGSKA (reference sequence). The CDR3 runs 11 residues. The CDR3 is CSAGEGWEQYF. In DNA, the CDR3 is TGCAGTGCTGGAGAAGGGTGGGAGCAGTACTTC.

This chain joins TRBV9 and TRBJ1-1, with a weak D call TRBD1 (6 bases). The CDR3 is 13 amino acids. The V gene lost 4 bases and the J gene lost 1 base, with 8 bases spanning the gap. The germline V gene encodes CDR1 SGDLS and CDR2 YYNGEE. The CDR3 protein is CASSSGQNTEAFF. DNA for the CDR3: TGTGCCAGCAGCTCGGGACAGAACACTGAAGCTTTCTTT.

The gene calls are TRBV30 and TRBJ2-7, with TRBD1 matching 9 bases. The CDR3 totals 14 residues. Germline CDR1 reads GTSNPN; CDR2 reads SVGIG (reference sequence). V shed 3 bases and J 5 bases; nucleotides not matched to a gene: 8. The CDR3 is CAWRARTGENEQYF. DNA for the CDR3: TGTGCCTGGAGGGCTCGGACAGGGGAAAACGAGCAGTACTTC.

J is TRBJ1-1 and V is TRBV29-1, with D perhaps matching TRBD1 (5 bases). Trimming left V 4 bases short and J 4 bases short, with 13 bases between. CDR1 is SQVTM, CDR2 ANQGSEA, per germline. The CDR3 sequence is 13 residues long. In DNA form, the CDR3 reads TGCAGCGTTGTGCCCCCCGGGGGCACTGAAGCTTTCTTT. This encodes CSVVPPGGTEAFF.

V usage is TRBV24-1 and J usage is TRBJ2-2; TRBD1 matches at 9 bases. This CDR3 region has 16 residues. J lost 7 bases, V lost 4 bases, and 9 bases had no gene match. CDR1 and CDR2 (germline): KGHDR, SFDVKD. The CDR3 DNA sequence: TGTGCCACCAGTGACGCGGGACAGGGAACGAGCGGGGAGCTGTTTTTT. It translates to CATSDAGQGTSGELFF.

This clone was counted a few times. The J gene is TRBJ2-6, the V gene TRBV6-1; D ambiguous. The V end was cut by 0 bases, the J end by 4 bases, with 4 bases between. CDR1 and CDR2 from the germline V gene are MNHNS and SASEGT. This CDR3 is built from 14 residues. CDR3: CASSEARGANVLTF. In DNA, the CDR3 is TGTGCCAGCAGTGAAGCAAGAGGGGCCAACGTCCTGACTTTC.

This rearrangement joins TRBV30 to TRBJ1-1; D remains unclear. CDR1 is GTSNPN, CDR2 SVGIG, per germline (reference sequence). V gave up 2 bases and J gave up 0 bases, with 7 bases separating them. This CDR3 spans 13 amino acids. The CDR3 DNA reads TGTGCCTGGAGTTTAGGAGTGAACACTGAAGCTTTCTTT. Protein product: CAWSLGVNTEAFF.

The chain has TRBV10-3 and TRBJ1-1; D uncertain. Germline V gives CDR1 ENHRY, CDR2 SYGVKD. Trimming cost V 4 bases and J 3 bases, with 15 bases left between them. CDR3 length equals 15 residues. The CDR3 nucleotides read TGTGCCATCAGTGGGGGAGCGGGTAAGGACACTGAAGCTTTCTTT. It translates to CAISGGAGKDTEAFF.

This chain connects TRBV11-3 to TRBJ1-5; 7 nucleotides match TRBD1. The ends lost 4 bases at V and 16 bases at J; junction bases unmatched: 7. The germline V gene has CDR1 SGHNT and CDR2 YENEEA. The CDR3 totals 11 residues. DNA for the CDR3: TGTGCCAGCAGCTGCACAGGGGCCGGTCATTTT. Protein sequence: CASSCTGAGHF.

Comments on this clone: Other nucleotide sequences from this sample produce the same CDR3. V usage is TRBV4-1 and J usage is TRBJ2-1, with 8 positions matching TRBD1. V lost 4 bases to trimming and J lost 4 bases; unmatched junction nucleotides: 6. This CDR3 has 15 amino acids. The germline V gene has CDR1 MGHRA and CDR2 YSYEKL. The CDR3 sequence is CASSPGQGPYNEQFF. CDR3 nucleotide sequence: TGCGCCAGCAGCCCTGGACAGGGACCATACAATGAGCAGTTCTTC.

The V call is TRBV3-1 (or the pseudogene TRBV3-2), the J call TRBJ1-4; TRBD1 might be the D (6 bases). This CDR3 spans 15 amino acids. Trimming removed 3 bases at V and 4 bases at J, with 12 bases between. In germline, CDR1 is LGHDT, CDR2 YNNKEL (reference sequence). The CDR3 reads CASSHEQGGNEKLFF. CDR3 nucleotides: TGTGCCAGCAGCCATGAACAGGGTGGTAATGAAAAACTGTTTTTT.

The rearrangement joins TRBV5-5 to TRBJ2-3; TRBD2 aligns across 9 bases. The CDR3 extends over 16 amino acids. Germline CDR1 and CDR2: SGHKS and YYEKEE (reference sequence). Losses at the gene ends were 4 bases for V and 4 bases for J; bases not matched to a gene: 10. CDR3 in DNA: TGTGCCAGCAGCGGGGGCTGGCGGGGGGGACCAGATACGCAGTATTTT. Its protein product is CASSGGWRGGPDTQYF.

This rearrangement joins TRBV10-2 to TRBJ1-2, with 7 bases fitting TRBD1. CDR1 and CDR2 (germline): WSHSY, SAAADI. The length of the CDR3 is 15 residues. The junction had 10 bases not matched to a gene; V was cut back by 4 bases and J by 5 bases. The CDR3 DNA follows: TGCGCCAGCAGTGGCAGCCGGGGGACAGTATATGGCTACACCTTC. Translated, it gives CASSGSRGTVYGYTF.

The V call is TRBV7-6, the J call TRBJ2-2, with a weak D call TRBD2 (6 bases). CDR1 is SGHVS, CDR2 FNYEAQ, per germline. The CDR3 contains 15 residues. Trimming took off 5 bases at V and 4 bases at J, with 14 bases between the two ends. The DNA for the CDR3 is TGTGCCAGCAGCCCGCGGGAAACGGGCACCGGGGAGCTGTTTTTT. It specifies CASSPRETGTGELFF.